This T cell receptor beta chain was sequenced in a study of OX40 agonist ivuxolimab in advanced cancers. Turning to the study itself: A partial response was reached by three patients: one with hepatocellular carcinoma and two with cutaneous melanoma.

Comments on this clone: What it binds is unknown.

Study-level points and caveats: By week 6 at 0.1 to 3.0 mg/kg, blood CD4+ and CD8+ T cells had expanded clonally. Fewer expanded clones were found on average in CD4+ than in CD8+ T cells.

CDR3 length: 18 amino acids. Trimming shortened V by 0 bases and J by 1 base, and 18 bases separated the two germline ends. The V gene's germline CDR1 is SGHAT and CDR2 FQNNGV. TCRdb's table, derived via immunoSEQ multiplex PCR, lists solely in-frame clones and lacks some. The sample lists some 63,000 clones, almost 95% seen once, with roughly 19% in the top ten. V is TRBV11-2 and J is TRBJ1-1; D not resolved. The receptor was isolated from an adult with an advanced solid tumor such as melanoma, head and neck, liver or kidney cancer. The specimen was CD4+ or CD8+ T cells sorted from blood, collected in a trial of the OX40 agonist ivuxolimab. CDR3 amino acids: CASSLDVGLGHANTEAFF. Written as DNA, the CDR3 is TGTGCCAGCAGCTTAGATGTTGGGTTGGGCCACGCGAACACTGAAGCTTTCTTT.